This T cell receptor (beta chain) was observed in a study of beta chain features in type 1 diabetes. Study-level findings and limits: More deletions and fewer insertions at VDJ junctions were found in patients with type 1 diabetes. In all four CD4+ subsets, TCRB CDR3 length was significantly, moderately reduced in type 1 diabetes.

Comment on this clone: Its antigen remains unknown.

Trimming took off 6 bases at V and 3 bases at J, with 12 bases between the two ends. CDR3 length: 14 residues. Looked up from germline, CDR1 is MDHEN and CDR2 is SYDVKM. Sequenced material consisted of expressed TCRB transcripts (all of the isolated RNA was reverse transcribed). Only in-frame clones appear in the TCRdb table, and some are missing; sequencing was by immunoSEQ multiplex PCR. Here the sample spans 150,000 to 200,000 clones, around 9.7% being singletons. The chain carries TRBV28 and TRBJ1-5, with a possible D match to TRBD1 (6 bases). The sequence came from a woman between 25 and 40 years old with type 1 diabetes. Sequencing used central memory CD4+ T cells from blood. The CDR3 is CASRHGDNNQPQHF. The CDR3, as DNA: TGTGCCAGCAGGCACGGGGACAACAATCAGCCCCAGCATTTT.